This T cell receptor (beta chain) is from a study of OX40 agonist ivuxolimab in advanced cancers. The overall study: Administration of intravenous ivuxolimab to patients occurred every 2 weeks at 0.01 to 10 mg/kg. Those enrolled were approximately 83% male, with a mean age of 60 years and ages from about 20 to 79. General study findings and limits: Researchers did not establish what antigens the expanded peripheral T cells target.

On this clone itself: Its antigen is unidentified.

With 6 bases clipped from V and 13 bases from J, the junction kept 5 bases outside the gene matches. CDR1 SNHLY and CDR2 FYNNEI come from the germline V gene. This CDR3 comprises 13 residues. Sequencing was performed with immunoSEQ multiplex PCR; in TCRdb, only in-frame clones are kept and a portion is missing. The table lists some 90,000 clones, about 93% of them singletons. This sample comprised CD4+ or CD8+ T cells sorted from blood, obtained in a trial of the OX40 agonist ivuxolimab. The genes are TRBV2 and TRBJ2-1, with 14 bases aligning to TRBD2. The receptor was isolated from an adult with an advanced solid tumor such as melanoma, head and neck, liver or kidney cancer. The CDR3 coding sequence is TGTGCCAGCAGAGGACTAGCGGGAGGCCGACAGTTCTTC. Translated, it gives CASRGLAGGRQFF.